The 17 T cell receptor beta chains below come from one sample, sequenced in a study of beta chain features in type 1 diabetes. The investigators reverse transcribed all of the isolated RNA, so they sequenced expressed TCRB transcripts. This table comes from immunoSEQ multiplex PCR, and its TCRdb copy is limited to in-frame clones, with some not included. The sample comprises about half a million clones, 25% to 35% of which are singletons, and 0.05% to 0.07% rests with the top ten. Input material: naive CD4+ T cells from blood. The receptor set was obtained from a man aged 18-30 years in good health.

This clone has only a few counts. The chain combines TRBV7-2 with TRBJ1-1; 10 bases are shared with TRBD1. Germline lookup yields CDR1 SGHTA and CDR2 FQGNSA. CDR3 length: 13 residues. V dropped 4 bases and J dropped 5; count of bases not matched to a gene: 1. CDR3 sequence (DNA): TGTGCCAGCAGCTGGGGACAGGGGACTGAAGCTTTCTTT. This codes for CASSWGQGTEAFF.

The chain joins TRBV18 to TRBJ2-7; TRBD1 agrees at 12 bases. This CDR3 region has 14 residues. CDR1 is KGHSH, CDR2 LQKENI, per germline. V lost 4 bases, J lost 4 bases, and 2 bases stayed unmatched. The CDR3 sequence: CASSRGQGAYEQYF. The DNA for the CDR3 is TGTGCCAGCTCACGGGGACAGGGGGCTTACGAGCAGTACTTC.

The rearrangement uses TRBV14 and TRBJ2-6; 9 nucleotides align to TRBD2. The CDR3 has 16 residues. Germline-derived CDR1 and CDR2 are SGHDN and FVKESK. Germline trimming cut 6 bases from V and 1 base from J; bases unmatched to any gene: 4. The CDR3 region is CASRLAGTSGANVLTF. The CDR3 bases are TGTGCCAGCAGGCTAGCGGGAACATCTGGGGCCAACGTCCTGACTTTC.

This clone turned up a few times. The genes are TRBV9 and TRBJ1-1; D ambiguous. Germline V gives CDR1 SGDLS, CDR2 YYNGEE. V lost 0 bases to trimming and J lost 5 bases, with 14 bases between them. The CDR3 covers 15 residues. The CDR3: CASSVERDWRTEAFF. The DNA for the CDR3 is TGTGCCAGCAGCGTAGAACGGGATTGGCGGACTGAAGCTTTCTTT.

This clone was picked up one time. This chain joins TRBV9 and TRBJ2-7, with 9 bases that match TRBD1. The CDR3 runs 14 residues. Germline values: CDR1 SGDLS, CDR2 YYNGEE. With 3 bases clipped from V and 3 bases from J, the junction kept 4 bases outside the gene matches. CDR3 region: CASSARTGVYEQYF. As DNA, the CDR3 is TGTGCCAGCAGCGCCCGGACAGGGGTCTACGAGCAGTACTTC.

The chain employs TRBV5-4 and TRBJ1-2, with D perhaps matching TRBD1 (6 bases). V dropped 0 bases and J dropped 7 bases, with 13 bases sitting between them. The CDR3 extends over 14 amino acids. Germline lookup yields CDR1 SGHNT and CDR2 YYREEE (reference sequence). CDR3 nucleotide sequence: TGTGCCAGCAGCTTGGCCAGGGGTGAGGGTGGCTACACCTTC. Encoded protein: CASSLARGEGGYTF. Filled out from reference TRBV5-4 and TRBJ1-2, the complete variable domain reads ETGVTQSPTHLIKTRGQQVTLRCSSQSGHNTVSWYQQALGQGPQFIFQYYREEENGRGNFPPRFSGLQFPNYSSELNVNALELDDSALYLCASSLARGEGGYTFGSGTRLTVV.

V usage is TRBV28 and J usage is TRBJ2-1; D is possibly TRBD2 (5 bases). The CDR3 is 14 residues long. Between the trimmed V and J ends, which lost 4 bases and 2 bases, there was a span of 9 bases. Germline CDR1 MDHEN, CDR2 SYDVKM. CDR3 bases: TGTGCCAGCAGTTCACTAGGACCCTACAATGAGCAGTTCTTC. Its translation is CASSSLGPYNEQFF.

This clone was detected a few times. V usage is TRBV7-9 and J usage is TRBJ1-5, with 9 bases identical to TRBD1. Germline loops: CDR1 SEHNR, CDR2 FQNEAQ (reference sequence). The CDR3 spans 13 residues. V shed 8 bases and J 4 bases; nucleotides not matched to a gene: 3. The CDR3 region has the DNA TGTGCCAGCCAGGGACAGGGAAATCAGCCCCAGCATTTT. Translation gives CASQGQGNQPQHF.

The chain carries TRBV5-6 and TRBJ2-6; D not certain. The CDR3 is 16 amino acids. CDR1 is SGHDT and CDR2 is YYEEEE in the germline V gene. V shed 1 base and J shed 0 bases, with 8 bases lying between them. The CDR3 loop is CASSLQTASGANVLTF. The CDR3 DNA reads TGTGCCAGCAGCTTGCAAACCGCCTCTGGGGCCAACGTCCTGACTTTC.

This clone was counted between two and nine times. The chain links TRBV30 to TRBJ2-1; 7 nucleotides agree with TRBD2. The length of the CDR3 is 15 residues. Germline-derived CDR1 and CDR2 are GTSNPN and SVGIG (reference sequence). Trimming cost V 4 bases and J 5 bases; bases outside gene matches: 11. The CDR3 loop reads CAWILAPAGNNEQFF. The CDR3 bases are TGTGCCTGGATCTTGGCCCCAGCGGGAAACAATGAGCAGTTCTTC.

Points on this clone: Other DNA sequences within the sample encode an identical CDR3. The chain carries TRBV5-1 and TRBJ1-1; D gene uncertain. The germline V gene encodes CDR1 SGHRS and CDR2 YFSETQ. The CDR3 has 13 amino acids. Trimming took 0 bases from V and 2 from J, leaving 5 bases between them. This chain's CDR3 is CASSLAGNTEAFF. The CDR3 nucleotides are TGCGCCAGCAGCTTGGCTGGTAACACTGAAGCTTTCTTT.

V gene TRBV4-1 combines with J gene TRBJ2-7; D may correspond to TRBD1 or TRBD2 (5 bases each). Trimming stripped 1 base from V and 3 bases from J, with 13 bases between. Looked up from germline, CDR1 is MGHRA and CDR2 is YSYEKL. The CDR3 length is 15 residues. DNA of the CDR3: TGCGCCAGCAGCCAAGTAAACGTGGGGGTCTACGAGCAGTACTTC. It yields the protein CASSQVNVGVYEQYF.

The chain uses TRBV7-9 and TRBJ2-1; D possibly corresponds to TRBD2 (6 bases). V dropped 1 base and J dropped 6 bases, with 13 bases sitting between them. The CDR3 contains 15 residues. Germline assignment: CDR1 SEHNR and CDR2 FQNEAQ (reference sequence). This chain's CDR3 is CASSLDWRGSNEQFF. The CDR3 region has the DNA TGTGCCAGCAGCTTAGATTGGCGGGGTTCCAATGAGCAGTTCTTC.

The gene calls are TRBV30 and TRBJ1-3; D is ambiguous. The CDR3 consists of 16 residues. Germline CDR1 GTSNPN, CDR2 SVGIG (reference sequence). The V and J ends lost 0 bases and 0 bases respectively, with 12 bases between them. The CDR3, as DNA: TGTGCCTGGAGTGTAAGAGGCGGCTACTCTGGAAACACCATATATTTT. It translates to CAWSVRGGYSGNTIYF.

This clone was recorded a few times. V is TRBV25-1 and J is TRBJ2-5; TRBD1 matches at 7 bases. J was trimmed by 1 base and V by 4 bases; bases with no gene match: 3. This CDR3 contains 14 residues. CDR1 MGHDK and CDR2 SYGVNS come from the germline V gene. The CDR3, as DNA: TGTGCCAGCAGTGTGGGACAGCCCCAAGAGACCCAGTACTTC. Its translation: CASSVGQPQETQYF.

This clone showed up just once. This chain links TRBV7-9 with TRBJ1-1; tentative D call: TRBD1 (5 bases). CDR3 size: 14 residues. The V end was cut by 1 base, the J end by 0 bases, with 6 bases between. Germline V lookup: CDR1 SEHNR, CDR2 FQNEAQ (reference sequence). The CDR3 sequence is CASSLGQMNTEAFF. Here the CDR3 DNA reads TGTGCCAGCAGCTTAGGACAGATGAACACTGAAGCTTTCTTT. Using reference TRBV7-9 and TRBJ1-1 for the parts outside the CDR3, the full variable domain is DTGVSQNPRHKITKRGQNVTFRCDPISEHNRLYWYRQTLGQGPEFLTYFQNEAQLEKSRLLSDRFSAERPKGSFSTLEIQRTEQGDSAMYLCASSLGQMNTEAFFGQGTRLTVV.

This chain uses TRBV7-2 with TRBJ2-7; no firm D call. The CDR3 is 13 residues long. Trimming pared 3 bases from V and 7 bases from J, leaving 13 bases between. The V gene's germline CDR1 is SGHTA and CDR2 FQGNSA. The CDR3 sequence: CASSFKVSDEQYF. The DNA of the CDR3 is TGTGCCAGCAGCTTTAAAGTGAGCGATGAGCAGTACTTC.